The rows below give T cell receptor beta chains drawn from one sample of a study of T cell changes during pregnancy in multiple sclerosis. Repertoires were generated with immunoSEQ multiplex PCR, while TCRdb's copy carries only in-frame clones and drops some. The sample has 45,000 to 70,000 clones, approximately 90% seen once. The sample consisted of CD4+ T cells from peripheral blood mononuclear cells, taken after pregnancy. All receptors come from a female donor with multiple sclerosis, enrolled in a pregnancy study. CDR3s include the opening cysteine and the closing phenylalanine or tryptophan. D genes are given only for firm matches. Expanded clones are given a class, and other clones once, few, many or no size at all.

TRBV5-4	TRBJ1-1	NA	NA	TGTGCCAGCAGCTTGGCCCAGGGGTTGGGGGTAAACACTGAAGCTTTCTTT	CASSLAQGLGVNTEAFF
TRBV19	TRBJ1-6	TRBD1	NA	TGTGCCAGTAGTATAGACAGGGGGAATTCACCCCTCCACTTT	CASSIDRGNSPLHF
TRBV2	TRBJ1-2	NA	once	TGTGCCAGCAGTGAAGTTGAGGTATCCTATGGCTACACCTTC	CASSEVEVSYGYTF
TRBV4-3	TRBJ2-4	TRBD1	NA	TGCGCCAGCAGCCAAGATGGAAGGGGGCTGGGAAACATTCAGTACTTC	CASSQDGRGLGNIQYF
TRBV4-2	TRBJ1-2	TRBD1	NA	TGTGCCAGCAGCCAAGAACAGGGGCAGCGAGGCTACACCTTC	CASSQEQGQRGYTF
TRBV7-9	TRBJ1-1	TRBD1	NA	TGTGCCAGCAGCTTAAGTATGACAGGGGGAGCTTTCTTT	CASSLSMTGGAFF
TRBV9	TRBJ2-3	TRBD2	NA	TGTGCCAGCAGCCGGACTAGCGGGGGCCTTAGCACAGATACGCAGTATTTT	CASSRTSGGLSTDTQYF
TRBV19	TRBJ2-1	TRBD1	NA	TGTGCCAGTACCAGGGGACAGGGTCTCTATGAGCAGTTCTTC	CASTRGQGLYEQFF
TRBV30	TRBJ1-2	NA	once	TGTGCCTGGAGTAACCCTGGGGGGGGCTACACCTTC	CAWSNPGGGYTF
TRBV19	TRBJ1-2	NA	NA	TGTGCCAGTAGTATAGGCAGCGCCCCAGTAAACTATGGCTACACCTTC	CASSIGSAPVNYGYTF
TRBV5-4	TRBJ2-3	NA	NA	TGTGCCAGCAGCTTCGGGAATACGCAGTATTTT	CASSFGNTQYF
TRBV6-1	TRBJ1-1	NA	NA	TGTGCCAGCATTATCTTGGACAGAAACACTGAAGCTTTCTTT	CASIILDRNTEAFF
TRBV7-2	TRBJ1-3	NA	few	TGTGCCAGCAGCTTAGTACAAGGAAACACCATATATTTT	CASSLVQGNTIYF
TRBV6-1	TRBJ2-7	TRBD2	NA	TGTGCCAGCAGTGATCCAGCGGGGGACTCTTGGGAGCAGTACTTC	CASSDPAGDSWEQYF
TRBV30	TRBJ1-1	NA	NA	TGTGCCTGGAGTGTCTCGGGGGACACTGAAGCTTTCTTT	CAWSVSGDTEAFF
TRBV6-4	TRBJ2-7	NA	NA	TGTGCCAGCATTCGGACAGCGAGACCCCCCTACGAGCAGTACTTC	CASIRTARPPYEQYF
TRBV19	TRBJ1-5	NA	medium-sized	TGTGCCAGTAATAGGGGAACGCTGAGCAATCAGCCCCAGCATTTT	CASNRGTLSNQPQHF
TRBV7-2	TRBJ2-7	TRBD1	NA	TGTGCCAGCAGCTTGCACCGGGACAGGGGCTTGAGAGAGCAGTACTTC	CASSLHRDRGLREQYF
TRBV4-3	TRBJ2-7	NA	NA	TGCGCCAGCAGCCAAGAAGGAGGGTTGGGCGAGCAGTACTTC	CASSQEGGLGEQYF
TRBV10-3	TRBJ2-3	NA	once	TGTGCCATCAGGGACGGAGGGCCCTTTGATACGCAGTATTTT	CAIRDGGPFDTQYF
TRBV11-2	TRBJ2-7	NA	NA	TGTGCCAGCAGCTTTACGACTCGTTTGACGGGGTCCTACGAGCAGTACTTC	CASSFTTRLTGSYEQYF
TRBV4-2	TRBJ2-2	TRBD2	NA	TGTGCCAGCAGCCAAGATCCCCTAGCGGGGGGACCTCCTCAGCTGTTTTTT	CASSQDPLAGGPPQLFF
TRBV7-3	TRBJ1-4	TRBD1	NA	TGTGCCAGCAGCCCCGGACAGGGTATTCTTGAAAAACTGTTTTTT	CASSPGQGILEKLFF
TRBV6-5	TRBJ1-5	NA	NA	TGTGCCAGCAGTTACTCGGGAGGGGTGGGGCAGCCCCAGCATTTT	CASSYSGGVGQPQHF
TRBV4-3	TRBJ1-1	NA	NA	TGCGCCAGCAGCCAAGGAGAATGGAGGGGTTTCGGAAGATTGGACACTGAAGCTTTCTTT	CASSQGEWRGFGRLDTEAFF
TRBV7-2	TRBJ1-2	NA	NA	TGTGCCAGCAGCTTAGGGCAAATCTATGGCTACACCTTC	CASSLGQIYGYTF
TRBV7-7	TRBJ2-5	NA	NA	TGTGCTAGCAGCTTAGGGATCCAGGGCCAAGAGACCCAGTACTTC	CASSLGIQGQETQYF
TRBV9	TRBJ1-1	TRBD1	medium-sized	TGTGCCAGCGGGACAGGACCGAACACTGAAGCTTTCTTT	CASGTGPNTEAFF
TRBV14	TRBJ1-1	NA	once	TGTGCCAGCAGCCAGAGGACAAAGGGCACTGAAGCTTTCTTT	CASSQRTKGTEAFF
TRBV6-5	TRBJ1-6	TRBD1	once	TGTGCCAGCAGTTACCAGGGGGCCCTCCACTTT	CASSYQGALHF
TRBV28	TRBJ2-3	TRBD2	once	TGTGCCAGCAGTGGGGGACTAGCGGGGGGAGATACGCAGTATTTT	CASSGGLAGGDTQYF
TRBV5-6	TRBJ2-7	TRBD2	NA	TGTGCCAGCAGCTCCCCGGGACTAGGGAACGAGCAGTACTTC	CASSSPGLGNEQYF
TRBV10-2	TRBJ2-3	NA	NA	TGCGCCAGCAGTGATTGGAAACTAGCCCCAGATACGCAGTATTTT	CASSDWKLAPDTQYF
TRBV10-3	TRBJ2-1	TRBD2	NA	TGTGCCACGGGGTCGGGGATTAGCGGGGGCCGTGCGAGGGATGAGCAGTTCTTC	CATGSGISGGRARDEQFF
TRBV5-4	TRBJ2-7	NA	NA	TGTGCCAGCAGCTTGGCCCCGGGGTACGAGCAGTACTTC	CASSLAPGYEQYF
TRBV4-2	TRBJ1-3	NA	NA	TGTGCCAGCAGCCAGACAACAGGGATGAGTACTGGAAACACCATATATTTT	CASSQTTGMSTGNTIYF
TRBV7-9	TRBJ2-6	TRBD2	NA	TGTGCCAGCAGACGTAGCGGGGGGGCGGCTGGGGCCAACGTCCTGACTTTC	CASRRSGGAAGANVLTF
TRBV5-4	TRBJ1-1	NA	NA	TGTGCCAGCAGCTTGCCGGGGAAGGCGCTTGAAGCTTTCTTT	CASSLPGKALEAFF
TRBV7-2	TRBJ1-1	NA	NA	TGTGCCAGCAGCCCCAGTCGGACGCTCGGGACTTTCTTT	CASSPSRTLGTFF
TRBV11-2	TRBJ2-5	NA	NA	TGTGCCAGCAGCTTCCAGGGGTTAGAGACCCAGTACTTC	CASSFQGLETQYF
TRBV5-4	TRBJ2-7	TRBD1	NA	TGTGCCAGCAGCCCGACAGGGGTATTGTACGAGCAGTACTTC	CASSPTGVLYEQYF
TRBV2	TRBJ2-5	NA	NA	TGTGCCAGCAGCGGGTCCGGGGAGACCCAGTACTTC	CASSGSGETQYF
TRBV30	TRBJ1-2	NA	NA	TGTGCCTGGAGTGTACTCGATGGCTACACCTTC	CAWSVLDGYTF
TRBV7-3	TRBJ2-7	TRBD2	NA	TGTGCCAGCAGCTCAGACGGGACTAGCGGAGCCTACGAGCAGTACTTC	CASSSDGTSGAYEQYF
TRBV4-1	TRBJ2-7	NA	once	TGCGCCAGCAGCCATGGGCCTTCCTACGAGCAGTACTTC	CASSHGPSYEQYF
TRBV6-4	TRBJ1-2	TRBD1	few	TGTGCCAGCAGTCCCACAGGGGACTATGGCTACACCTTC	CASSPTGDYGYTF
TRBV6-1	TRBJ2-1	NA	NA	TGTGCCAGCAGGGGTTCCGGGGATAACAATGAGCAGTTCTTC	CASRGSGDNNEQFF
TRBV6-6	TRBJ2-3	TRBD1	NA	TGTGCCAGCAGTTACGGGGACAGCGTGAGCACAGATACGCAGTATTTT	CASSYGDSVSTDTQYF
TRBV6-5	TRBJ1-1	NA	NA	TGTGCCAGCAGCATAAAGACCGGGGGATTAACTGAAGCTTTCTTT	CASSIKTGGLTEAFF
TRBV4-3	TRBJ2-3	NA	NA	TGCGCCAGCAGCCTAGTGGGGGGGGCATCGGCAGATACGCAGTATTTT	CASSLVGGASADTQYF
TRBV29-1	TRBJ1-2	NA	NA	TGCAGCGTTGAAGAAATAGGACAGCTAAGAGGCTACACCTTC	CSVEEIGQLRGYTF
TRBV4-1	TRBJ1-2	TRBD1	NA	TGCGCCAGCAGCCAAGATCGAAGGGGGACAGGGGGCTCTGGGGACTATGGCTACACCTTC	CASSQDRRGTGGSGDYGYTF
TRBV6-5	TRBJ2-7	TRBD2	once	TGTGCCAGCAGCACCGAGCGGGGGCCAGCCTACGAGCAGTACTTC	CASSTERGPAYEQYF
TRBV6-5	TRBJ1-2	TRBD1	NA	TGTGCCAGCAGCTCTGATCAGGGGGCGAGAGGCTACACCTTC	CASSSDQGARGYTF
TRBV5-5	TRBJ2-5	NA	NA	TGTGCCAGCAGCTTGGAAGGGAGAGGAGAGACCCAGTACTTC	CASSLEGRGETQYF
TRBV10-3	TRBJ2-6	NA	NA	TGTGCCATCAGTGGGACAGCCTCTGGGGCCAACGTCCTGACTTTC	CAISGTASGANVLTF
TRBV9	TRBJ2-5	TRBD2	NA	TGTGCCAGCAGCGTAGGTGGTAGCGGGGGTAGTAAGACCCAGTACTTC	CASSVGGSGGSKTQYF
TRBV6-1	TRBJ1-4	NA	NA	TGTGCCAGCAGTGAAGTGTGGGGGGCAACTAATGAAAAACTGTTTTTT	CASSEVWGATNEKLFF
TRBV10-3	TRBJ1-1	NA	NA	TGTGCCATCAGTGTAAAGCTGAACACTGAAGCTTTCTTT	CAISVKLNTEAFF
TRBV5-6	TRBJ1-2	NA	NA	TGTGCCAGCAGCCAGGGGTCAGGGGAATTGACCTATGGCTACACCTTC	CASSQGSGELTYGYTF